The entry that follows covers one T cell receptor beta chain sequence. The table came from immunoSEQ multiplex PCR; TCRdb's copy has only in-frame clones and leaves some out. The table records 90,000 to 100,000 clones, 88% of them present only once. Germline CDR1 SGHAT, CDR2 FQNNGV. The CDR3 is 15 residues long. Trimming took off 2 bases at V and 5 bases at J, with 12 bases between the two ends. This entry is derived from a study of OX40 agonist ivuxolimab in advanced cancers. Study context: An agonistic anti-OX40 (CD134) antibody, ivuxolimab, was used to treat the patients. Participants averaged 60 years of age (range roughly 23 to 90) and were over 75% male.

The V call is TRBV11-2, the J call TRBJ2-2; D possibly corresponds to TRBD2 (6 bases). The sequence derives from an adult with an advanced solid tumor such as melanoma, head and neck, liver or kidney cancer. The source was CD4+ or CD8+ T cells sorted from blood, collected in a trial of the OX40 agonist ivuxolimab. CDR3 in amino acids: CASSLLSGVTGELFF. CDR3 DNA: TGTGCCAGCAGCTTACTTTCGGGGGTAACCGGGGAGCTGTTTTTT.